This entry concerns a single T cell receptor (beta chain). Its antigen is currently unknown. From the reads, TCRdb called clonotypes with MiXCR, one entry per CDR3 protein. The sample records approximately 350,000 distinct CDR3 sequences, roughly 36% being singletons. This CDR3 has 17 residues. The V gene's germline CDR1 is SGHAT and CDR2 FQNNGV. The junction had 7 bases not matched to a gene; V was cut back by 5 bases and J by 3 bases. The entry originates in a study of T cell repertoires in cytomegalovirus infection. Study information: In the study, CMV epitopes included recently identified HLA-C-restricted and well-studied HLA-B-restricted ones.

The clonotype was recovered from a human donor in good health (CMV status not recorded). Some clones in this sample may be carry-over from other donors' samples. This chain joins TRBV11-2 and TRBJ2-1, with 13 bases identical to TRBD2. The sample in question was cultured PBMCs, obtained from culture after CMV antigen stimulation. In DNA form, the CDR3 reads TGTGCCAGCAGCCGGACTAGCGGGGGCCAATTCTACAATGAGCAGTTCTTC. This gives the protein CASSRTSGGQFYNEQFF. The full variable domain, with the rest looked up from reference TRBV11-2 and TRBJ2-1, is EAGVAQSPRYKIIEKRQSVAFWCNPISGHATLYWYQQILGQGPKLLIQFQNNGVVDDSQLPKDRFSAERLKGVDSTLKIQPAKLEDSAVYLCASSRTSGGQFYNEQFFGPGTRLTVL.